This TCR beta chain was captured in a study of blood T cell repertoires in COVID-19 (dated by TCRdb to 2019 to 2021). Context from the whole study: Samples from collaborators originated in the United States, Italy and Spain and spanned both the acute and convalescent phases of COVID-19. The material from the prospective study consisted of cDNA or gDNA derived from T cells, B-cell-depleted T cells, or PBMCs. Deeply sampled blood TCRbeta repertoires from subjects exposed to, actively infected with, or recovered from COVID-19 were included in the dataset. A freely available public database, intended as a resource for researchers studying the immune response to SARS-CoV-2, is where the repertoires were released. The samples were drawn from the first 160 participants of the ongoing ImmuneRACE study and from over a thousand subjects provided by 6 global collaborators. The sample metadata nearly always contained a de-identified subject ID, COVID-19 status, age in years and sex. HLA class I and class II types, where available, came from metadata supplied by the sample provider rather than from assay-based typing. General findings and caveats noted by the study authors: Clinical and demographic metadata were provided uncurated, with the amount varying by source and participant.

Trimming takes 5 bases off V and 4 bases off J; junction bases not matched to a gene: 9. The CDR3 sequence holds 16 residues, the cysteine and phenylalanine included. Solely the CDR3 DNA is kept, with 48 bases framed from the first base. From a lookup of the germline V gene (reference sequence), CDR1 and CDR2 are SEHNR and FQNEAQ. Turning to this clone: Its antigen remains unidentified. Per-base qualities were not stored, and no clone one base away is much larger.

At one collaborating source in Seattle, patients were enrolled during active infection and were followed longitudinally through the course of disease. Collaborating institutions collected whole blood in K2EDTA tubes following their own protocols. For TCRbeta analysis, collaborators shipped samples in one of three forms: frozen whole blood, isolated PBMCs, or DNA extracted from either of those sample types. TCRbeta CDR3 regions were amplified from genomic DNA using the immunoSEQ Assay, a bias-controlled multiplex PCR. The study's own analysis went as follows. The number of nucleated cells in each sample was estimated by amplification of reference gene primers within the assay. To quantify the absolute abundance of each unique TCRbeta CDR3 rearrangement, sequence reads were collapsed and filtered. For each sample, productive Simpson clonality was calculated by taking the square root of Simpson's diversity index across productive rearrangements. The immuneACCESS repertoire file appears here via TCRdb, limited to in-frame rearrangements. These files lack a portion of the clones; in checked studies, under half of the deficit traces to unresolved V genes, and the cause of the others is not known. V and J calls and clone size come straight from that table; D and trimming were deduced from the DNA. The sample profile shows hundreds of thousands of clones; approximately 88% of them were found once. The leading ten clones occupy 6.3% of the sample.

The sample taken for sequencing was peripheral blood. The clonotype comes from a woman aged 25-40 years with COVID-19, enrolled during active disease. The rearrangement joined TRBV7-9 to TRBJ1-4, with 8 middle bases fitting TRBD1. The CDR3 sequence is CASSPNRGTINEKLFF. At the DNA level, the sequence is TGTGCCAGCAGCCCGAACAGGGGGACTATTAATGAAAAACTGTTTTTT.